Listed below are T cell receptor beta chains from one sample, sequenced in a study of radiation and T cells in renal cell carcinoma. Profiling relied on immunoSEQ multiplex PCR, and the TCRdb table lists in-frame clones only, not all of them. This table holds about 22,000 clones, about half found once. Sequenced here: tumor tissue, sampled from a patient whose treatment included radiotherapy and nephrectomy. Source of these receptors: a woman between 45 and 60 years old with renal cell carcinoma. The CDR3 runs from the conserved cysteine through the conserved F or W. The order of the fields is V gene, D gene, J gene, clone size, CDR3 protein, CDR3 DNA. A D gene is named only where the DNA matches it firmly. Rows may omit the clone size; those that give it use once, few, many or a size class.

V: TRBV5-4
D: NA
J: TRBJ2-3
size: once
CDR3: CASSYSTDTQYF
DNA: TGTGCCAGCAGCTATAGCACAGATACGCAGTATTTT

V: TRBV5-1
D: NA
J: TRBJ1-2
size: few
CDR3: CASSLYRVLGYGYTF
DNA: TGCGCCAGCAGCTTATACAGGGTACTAGGCTATGGCTACACCTTC

V: TRBV10-3
D: NA
J: TRBJ1-2
size: many
CDR3: CATSQNYGYTF
DNA: TGTGCCACCTCGCAGAATTATGGCTACACCTTC

V: TRBV7-9
D: NA
J: TRBJ1-2
size: NA
CDR3: CASSWGGDRAPFGYTF
DNA: TGTGCCAGCAGCTGGGGTGGGGATAGGGCGCCCTTTGGCTACACCTTC

V: TRBV6-5
D: NA
J: TRBJ2-3
size: NA
CDR3: CASMTTDTQYF
DNA: TGTGCCAGCATGACGACAGATACGCAGTATTTT

V: TRBV7-9
D: NA
J: TRBJ2-2
size: few
CDR3: CASSIMAGPNTGELFF
DNA: TGTGCCAGCAGCATCATGGCGGGGCCGAACACCGGGGAGCTGTTTTTT

V: TRBV6-1
D: TRBD2
J: TRBJ2-1
size: NA
CDR3: CASSEGLRTSLFNEQFF
DNA: TGTGCCAGCAGTGAAGGATTAAGGACTAGTTTATTCAATGAGCAGTTCTTC

V: TRBV6-5
D: TRBD1
J: TRBJ1-2
size: few
CDR3: CASSRSDRESGYTF
DNA: TGTGCCAGCAGCCGCTCGGACAGGGAGTCTGGCTACACCTTC

V: TRBV7-9
D: NA
J: TRBJ2-7
size: few
CDR3: CASSRPGHLYEQYF
DNA: TGTGCCAGCAGCAGACCGGGACACCTCTACGAGCAGTACTTC

V: TRBV5-6
D: TRBD2
J: TRBJ2-5
size: NA
CDR3: CASSGLAGTQETQYF
DNA: TGTGCCAGCAGCGGACTAGCGGGGACACAAGAGACCCAGTACTTC

V: TRBV4-3
D: TRBD1
J: TRBJ2-1
size: NA
CDR3: CASSQDRVNYNEQFF
DNA: TGCGCCAGCAGCCAGGACAGGGTAAACTACAATGAGCAGTTCTTC

V: TRBV13
D: NA
J: TRBJ2-7
size: NA
CDR3: CASSPQPGRGEQYF
DNA: TGTGCCAGCAGCCCCCAACCGGGACGGGGGGAGCAGTACTTC

V: TRBV7-8
D: TRBD1
J: TRBJ1-6
size: NA
CDR3: CASSFQGASSPLHF
DNA: TGTGCCAGCAGCTTTCAGGGGGCGAGTTCACCCCTCCACTTT

V: TRBV30
D: NA
J: TRBJ1-2
size: NA
CDR3: CAWRGWGFEDYGYTF
DNA: TGTGCCTGGAGGGGATGGGGGTTCGAGGACTATGGCTACACCTTC

V: TRBV30
D: NA
J: TRBJ1-5
size: NA
CDR3: CAWSEGNHQPQHF
DNA: TGTGCCTGGAGTGAGGGCAACCATCAGCCCCAGCATTTT

V: TRBV4-1
D: NA
J: TRBJ1-1
size: NA
CDR3: CASSHPGFRNTEAFF
DNA: TGCGCCAGCAGCCACCCGGGGTTTCGGAACACTGAAGCTTTCTTT

V: TRBV6-1
D: NA
J: TRBJ2-3
size: NA
CDR3: CASSRGRGDTQYF
DNA: TGTGCCAGCAGCCGGGGGCGAGGAGATACGCAGTATTTT

V: TRBV28
D: NA
J: TRBJ1-1
size: NA
CDR3: CASSVGTEAFF
DNA: TGTGCCAGCTCGGTGGGTACTGAAGCTTTCTTT

V: TRBV7-2
D: TRBD2
J: TRBJ2-5
size: NA
CDR3: CASSRRPTSGGQETQYF
DNA: TGTGCCAGCAGCCGCCGCCCGACTAGCGGGGGTCAGGAGACCCAGTACTTC

V: TRBV7-9
D: TRBD1
J: TRBJ1-6
size: NA
CDR3: CASSRGQGFYNSPLHF
DNA: TGTGCCAGCAGCCGAGGACAGGGATTTTATAATTCACCCCTCCACTTT

V: TRBV5-1
D: NA
J: TRBJ1-2
size: NA
CDR3: CASSLGPANYGYTF
DNA: TGCGCCAGCAGCTTGGGTCCGGCTAACTATGGCTACACCTTC

V: TRBV19
D: NA
J: TRBJ1-4
size: NA
CDR3: CASSIGGDNEKLFF
DNA: TGTGCCAGTAGTATCGGAGGGGATAATGAAAAACTGTTTTTT

V: TRBV9
D: TRBD1
J: TRBJ1-4
size: NA
CDR3: CASSADRGRAEKLFF
DNA: TGTGCCAGCAGCGCAGACAGGGGGCGGGCGGAAAAACTGTTTTTT

V: TRBV7-3
D: NA
J: TRBJ1-6
size: few
CDR3: CASSLNGGGATNSPLHF
DNA: TGTGCCAGCAGCTTAAACGGTGGAGGAGCGACCAATTCACCCCTCCACTTT

V: TRBV7-7
D: NA
J: TRBJ1-3
size: NA
CDR3: CASSLDPGNTIYF
DNA: TGTGCTAGCAGCTTAGACCCCGGAAACACCATATATTTT

V: TRBV19
D: TRBD1
J: TRBJ2-2
size: NA
CDR3: CASSMIRQGAPNTGELFF
DNA: TGTGCCAGTAGTATGATTCGTCAGGGGGCTCCGAACACCGGGGAGCTGTTTTTT

V: TRBV10-3
D: NA
J: TRBJ1-6
size: few
CDR3: CAISGQGDNSPLHF
DNA: TGTGCCATCAGTGGACAAGGCGACAATTCACCCCTCCACTTT

V: TRBV18
D: NA
J: TRBJ2-2
size: NA
CDR3: CASSPSLGSFPGELFF
DNA: TGTGCCAGCTCACCTTCACTAGGATCCTTCCCCGGGGAGCTGTTTTTT

V: TRBV10-3
D: NA
J: TRBJ2-1
size: NA
CDR3: CASSLGGTDFRAMRKQFF
DNA: NA

V: TRBV7-8
D: NA
J: TRBJ2-7
size: NA
CDR3: CASTPGITYEQYF
DNA: TGTGCCAGCACCCCAGGGATTACCTACGAGCAGTACTTC

V: TRBV29-1
D: NA
J: TRBJ1-2
size: few
CDR3: CSVRHDYGYTF
DNA: TGCAGCGTTAGGCATGACTATGGCTACACCTTC

V: TRBV2
D: NA
J: TRBJ2-1
size: NA
CDR3: CASSAPLAEQFF
DNA: TGTGCCAGCAGTGCCCCCCTAGCTGAGCAGTTCTTC

V: TRBV2
D: NA
J: TRBJ2-2
size: NA
CDR3: CASSPGAHDGGELFF
DNA: TGTGCCAGCAGCCCCGGGGCCCACGATGGCGGGGAGCTGTTTTTT

V: TRBV6-5
D: NA
J: TRBJ1-1
size: NA
CDR3: CASSSPRAWGEAFF
DNA: TGTGCCAGCAGTTCTCCCAGGGCATGGGGCGAGGCTTTCTTT

V: TRBV5-1
D: NA
J: TRBJ1-6
size: many
CDR3: CASSLRSGEDSPLHF
DNA: TGCGCCAGCAGCTTGAGGTCAGGGGAAGATTCACCCCTCCACTTT

V: TRBV6-5
D: NA
J: TRBJ1-1
size: NA
CDR3: CASRIRGGTEAFF
DNA: TGTGCCAGCAGAATCAGGGGTGGCACTGAAGCTTTCTTT

V: TRBV5-1
D: TRBD1
J: TRBJ1-6
size: NA
CDR3: CASSSGQAASPLHF
DNA: TGCGCCAGCAGCTCCGGACAGGCTGCTTCACCCCTCCACTTT

V: TRBV7-9
D: TRBD1
J: TRBJ2-7
size: many
CDR3: CASSYSSGGKSYEQYF
DNA: TGTGCCAGCAGCTACTCTTCAGGGGGCAAGTCCTACGAGCAGTACTTC

V: TRBV7-9
D: NA
J: TRBJ2-5
size: NA
CDR3: CASSSHEGWGETQYF
DNA: TGTGCCAGCAGCTCCCACGAAGGATGGGGTGAGACCCAGTACTTC

V: TRBV18
D: TRBD1
J: TRBJ1-6
size: NA
CDR3: CASSPQGAGYNSPLHF
DNA: TGTGCCAGCTCACCACAGGGGGCAGGGTATAATTCACCCCTCCACTTT

V: TRBV7-3
D: NA
J: TRBJ2-1
size: NA
CDR3: CASSLMGGQGDNEQFF
DNA: TGTGCCAGCAGCTTAATGGGTGGGCAAGGGGACAATGAGCAGTTCTTC

V: TRBV7-7
D: TRBD2
J: TRBJ2-1
size: NA
CDR3: CASSLGTSGTNNEQFF
DNA: TGTGCTAGCAGCTTAGGGACTAGCGGGACTAACAATGAGCAGTTCTTC